This TCR beta chain derives from a study of blood T cell repertoires in COVID-19. Study details: COVID-19 samples collected from the United States, Italy and Spain covered acute and convalescent phases.

Allocation to cohorts depended on clinical history reported by the participants. V lost 5 bases and J lost 2, with 11 bases in between. The CDR3 consists of 14 residues. Per the germline V gene, CDR1 is SGHNT and CDR2 is YENEEA. Per the study methods: Amplification of reference gene primers was used by the study to estimate nucleated cell counts. The repertoire was sequenced with immunoSEQ multiplex PCR; TCRdb's copy has only in-frame clones and lacks some. V, J and clone size are those of that table, while D and trimming were read from the DNA. The sample lists hundreds of thousands of clones; 70% to 90% were seen once.

The J gene is TRBJ2-3, the V gene TRBV11-3; no reliable D call. This clonotype originated in a woman in her thirties or forties who had recovered from COVID-19. Material for sequencing was PBMCs or T cells enriched from blood (not recorded which). CDR3 region: CASSELSYTDTQYF. In DNA, the CDR3 is TGTGCCAGCAGCGAGCTGAGCTACACAGATACGCAGTATTTT.